Presented here are 10 T cell receptor beta chains from one specimen sequenced in a study of cytotoxic CD8 clonotypes in ibrutinib-treated CLL. Only in-frame clones appear in the TCRdb table, and some are missing; sequencing was by immunoSEQ multiplex PCR. The sample holds 20,000 to 30,000 clones, approximately 71% seen once. The source was PBMCs, collected after 12 months of ibrutinib treatment. The receptors were sampled from a human donor with chronic lymphocytic leukemia.

The chain carries TRBV30 and TRBJ1-1; D not certain. Germline values: CDR1 GTSNPN, CDR2 SVGIG (reference sequence). The CDR3 spans 11 residues. Trimming cost V 2 bases and J 7 bases, with 8 bases left between them. CDR3 residues: CAWSPGSEAFF. The CDR3 coding sequence is TGTGCCTGGAGTCCCGGTAGTGAAGCTTTCTTT. Using reference TRBV30 and TRBJ1-1 for the parts outside the CDR3, the full variable domain is SQTIHQWPATLVQPVGSPLSLECTVEGTSNPNLYWYRQAAGRGLQLLFYSVGIGQISSEVPQNLSASRPQDRQFILSSKKLLLSDSGFYLCAWSPGSEAFFGQGTRLTVV.

This clone has only a few counts. The rearrangement uses TRBV6-6 and TRBJ2-7; tentatively, D is TRBD1 (6 bases). V was pared by 4 bases and J by 6 bases, with 16 bases between. The CDR3 consists of 14 residues. Germline V lookup: CDR1 MNHNY, CDR2 SVGAGI (reference sequence). For the CDR3, the DNA is TGTGCCAGCAGTTTACAGGGTAACCTCGGCGAGCAGTACTTC. It codes for CASSLQGNLGEQYF.

This clone was picked up a small number of times. The CDR3 DNA sequence: TGTGCCAGCTCCGAGTTGGGGGACACCGGGGAGCTGTTTTTT. Translating gives CASSELGDTGELFF. The rearrangement uses TRBV18 and TRBJ2-2; D may be TRBD1 or TRBD2 (5 bases each). CDR3 length equals 14 residues. Trimming removed 6 bases from V and 3 bases from J, with 11 bases in between. CDR1 is KGHSH and CDR2 is LQKENI in the germline V gene.

As for this clone: The junction differs from germline at one of its ends, possibly a read error. The chain has TRBV29-1 and TRBJ1-2; 10 bases are shared with TRBD1. Germline V gene data show CDR1 as SQVTM and CDR2 as ANQGSEA. This CDR3 is 13 amino acids long. CDR3 region: CSVEGTGDYGYTF. The CDR3 nucleotides read TGCAGCGTGGAAGGGACAGGGGACTATGGCTACACCTTC.

The count of this clone is one. One end of the junction fails to match germline, which may point to a read error. The chain joins TRBV6-1 to TRBJ2-7; D might be TRBD2 (6 bases). CDR1 is MNHNS, CDR2 SASEGT, per germline. CDR3 length: 13 residues. The CDR3 sequence is CASSDPREAITPF. The CDR3 region has the DNA TGTGCCAGCAGTGACCCCAGGGAGGCTATTACCCCGTTC.

The V call is TRBV19, the J call TRBJ1-2, with D tentatively TRBD1 (5 bases). The V gene's germline CDR1 is LNHDA and CDR2 SQIVND (reference sequence). The CDR3 is 13 residues long. The V and J ends lost 6 bases and 3 bases respectively, with 11 bases between them. The CDR3 reads CASSLTGDYGYTF. The CDR3 coding sequence is TGTGCCAGTAGCCTCACAGGAGACTATGGCTACACCTTC.

This chain connects TRBV29-1 to TRBJ2-1; D possibly matches TRBD1 or TRBD2 (5 bases each). Germline V lookup: CDR1 SQVTM, CDR2 ANQGSEA. This CDR3 contains 14 residues. The V end lost 7 bases, the J end lost 6 bases, and 19 bases lay between the germline ends. The CDR3 sequence: CSALGAAGVNEQFF. The CDR3 DNA follows: TGCAGCGCCTTAGGGGCAGCCGGGGTCAATGAGCAGTTCTTC.

This chain joins TRBV27 and TRBJ2-7, with unresolved D. The CDR3 runs 13 residues. Germline V gene data show CDR1 as MNHEY and CDR2 as SMNVEV (reference sequence). The ends were cut back, 4 bases at V and 5 bases at J, with 12 bases in the middle. CDR3: CASSSGPRDEQYF. CDR3 sequence (DNA): TGTGCCAGCAGTTCCGGCCCACGGGACGAGCAGTACTTC.

This clone was observed a few times. The chain has TRBV2 and TRBJ1-2; maybe TRBD1 (5 bases). V was pared by 9 bases and J by 7 bases, with 15 bases between. CDR3 length: 12 residues. Germline CDR1 and CDR2: SNHLY and FYNNEI. CDR3 sequence reads: CASQLGGPGYTF. DNA for the CDR3: TGTGCCAGTCAACTGGGGGGACCTGGCTACACCTTC. Full variable domain (missing parts from reference TRBV2 and TRBJ1-2): EPEVTQTPSHQVTQMGQEVILRCVPISNHLYFYWYRQILGQKVEFLVSFYNNEISEKSEIFDDQFSVERPDGSNFTLKIRSTKLEDSAMYFCASQLGGPGYTFGSGTRLTVV.

The V call is TRBV5-4, the J call TRBJ1-2; 7 bases fit TRBD1. Germline assignment: CDR1 SGHNT and CDR2 YYREEE (reference sequence). Germline trimming cut 4 bases from V and 1 base from J; bases unmatched to any gene: 4. The CDR3 length is 14 residues. The CDR3 region has the DNA TGTGCCAGCAGCCCGGGACAGCGTAACTATGGCTACACCTTC. Translating gives CASSPGQRNYGYTF. Full variable domain (rest looked up from reference TRBV5-4 and TRBJ1-2): ETGVTQSPTHLIKTRGQQVTLRCSSQSGHNTVSWYQQALGQGPQFIFQYYREEENGRGNFPPRFSGLQFPNYSSELNVNALELDDSALYLCASSPGQRNYGYTFGSGTRLTVV.